This is a list of T cell receptor beta chains from one sample in a study of blood T cell repertoires in COVID-19. Data came from immunoSEQ multiplex PCR; TCRdb stores just in-frame clones and leaves some out. The table has fewer than 85,000 clones, roughly 83% seen once. Sequencing was performed on peripheral blood. These receptor sequences come from a woman aged 55-69 years with acute or convalescent COVID-19. Both conserved end residues are part of each CDR3. Each record gives: V gene, J gene, D gene, clone size, CDR3 DNA, CDR3 protein. D genes are given only for firm matches. Only part of the rows carry a size: once, few, many, or a class if the clone is expanded.

v_call: TRBV3-1/TRBV3-2
j_call: TRBJ2-3
d_call: TRBD2
clone_size: NA
cdr3_nt: TGTGCCAGCAGCCAGCTAGCGGGGGCCACCACAGATACGCAGTATTTT
cdr3_aa: CASSQLAGATTDTQYF

v_call: TRBV7-6
j_call: TRBJ1-5
d_call: NA
clone_size: NA
cdr3_nt: TGTGCCAGCAGCTTAGGAGGGTTCGGCAATCAGCCCCAGCATTTT
cdr3_aa: CASSLGGFGNQPQHF

v_call: TRBV29-1
j_call: TRBJ2-7
d_call: TRBD1
clone_size: NA
cdr3_nt: TGCAGCGTTGAAAGGGACAGGGGCTACGAGCAGTACTTC
cdr3_aa: CSVERDRGYEQYF

v_call: TRBV29-1
j_call: TRBJ2-7
d_call: TRBD1
clone_size: NA
cdr3_nt: TGCAGCGTTGGGAGGACAGGGAACTACGAGCAGTACTTC
cdr3_aa: CSVGRTGNYEQYF

v_call: TRBV5-6
j_call: TRBJ2-7
d_call: NA
clone_size: NA
cdr3_nt: TGTGCCAGCAGCTTTAATAGTCCCGAGCAGTACTTC
cdr3_aa: CASSFNSPEQYF

v_call: TRBV5-6
j_call: TRBJ2-2
d_call: TRBD1
clone_size: NA
cdr3_nt: TGTGCCAGCAGCTTATGGGACAGGGACACCGGGGAGCTGTTTTTT
cdr3_aa: CASSLWDRDTGELFF

v_call: TRBV15
j_call: TRBJ2-1
d_call: NA
clone_size: NA
cdr3_nt: TGTGCCACCAGCAGAGATCTGTCAGGGTTATTAAATGAGCAGTTCTTC
cdr3_aa: CATSRDLSGLLNEQFF

v_call: TRBV4-1
j_call: TRBJ2-2
d_call: NA
clone_size: once
cdr3_nt: TGCGCCAGCAGCCTACAGGGTTCCGGGGAGCTGTTTTTT
cdr3_aa: CASSLQGSGELFF

v_call: TRBV19
j_call: TRBJ1-1
d_call: NA
clone_size: NA
cdr3_nt: TGTGCCAGTAGCCGGGACGGGGGACTGGCTGAAGCTTTCTTT
cdr3_aa: CASSRDGGLAEAFF

v_call: TRBV4-1
j_call: TRBJ1-5
d_call: NA
clone_size: NA
cdr3_nt: TGCGCCAGCAGCCAAGATCCGGGGAGGGTGAGCAATCAGCCCCAGCATTTT
cdr3_aa: CASSQDPGRVSNQPQHF

v_call: TRBV6-5
j_call: TRBJ1-1
d_call: NA
clone_size: NA
cdr3_nt: TGTGCCAGCCCCGGACTACGAACCACTGAAGCTTTCTTT
cdr3_aa: CASPGLRTTEAFF

v_call: TRBV12-5
j_call: TRBJ1-4
d_call: NA
clone_size: NA
cdr3_nt: TGTGCTAGTGGTTTGGGAGGAGGCGGGGGTGCCGAAAAACTGTTTTTT
cdr3_aa: CASGLGGGGGAEKLFF

v_call: TRBV5-5
j_call: TRBJ2-1
d_call: TRBD2
clone_size: NA
cdr3_nt: TGTGCCAGCAGCTTGCCCCGGGGGGGTTCCTACAATGAGCAGTTCTTC
cdr3_aa: CASSLPRGGSYNEQFF

v_call: TRBV5-1
j_call: TRBJ2-7
d_call: NA
clone_size: NA
cdr3_nt: TGCGCCAGCAGCTACGACAGGCATTACGAGCAGTACTTC
cdr3_aa: CASSYDRHYEQYF

v_call: TRBV1
j_call: TRBJ2-1
d_call: NA
clone_size: NA
cdr3_nt: TGCACCAGCAGCCCCAACCCCCGGGACAGCTACAATGAGCAGTTCTTC
cdr3_aa: CTSSPNPRDSYNEQFF

v_call: TRBV19
j_call: TRBJ1-5
d_call: TRBD1
clone_size: NA
cdr3_nt: TGTGCCACCCAGACAGGGTGGGGGGATCAGCCCCAGCATTTT
cdr3_aa: CATQTGWGDQPQHF